This T cell receptor (beta chain) was profiled in a study of blood T cell repertoires in COVID-19 (dated by TCRdb to 2019 to 2021). The study in broad terms: Samples covering the acute and convalescent phases of COVID-19 were provided by collaborators in the United States, Italy and Spain. The prospective study material was composed of cDNA or gDNA derived from T cells, B-cell-depleted T cells, or PBMCs. The dataset comprised deeply sampled blood TCRbeta repertoires from subjects exposed to, actively infected with, or recovered from COVID-19. The repertoires were made available in a free public database intended to serve as a resource for research on the immune response to SARS-CoV-2. Samples came from the ongoing ImmuneRACE study (first 160 participants) plus 1,254 subjects from 6 global collaborators. Nearly every sample came with metadata listing a de-identified subject ID, COVID-19 status, age in years and sex. HLA class I and class II types, where available, came from metadata supplied by the sample provider rather than from assay-based typing.

Results the study describes overall, beyond this receptor: Clinical and demographic metadata were provided uncurated, with the amount varying by source and participant.

As to this clone: No cognate antigen has been identified for it. No clone much larger than this one lies a single base away; base qualities are absent.

TCRbeta CDR3 regions were amplified from genomic DNA by means of the immunoSEQ Assay, a bias-controlled multiplex PCR. From the authors' description of their analysis: The number of nucleated cells in each sample was estimated from the amplification of reference gene primers within the assay. To quantify the absolute abundance of each unique TCRbeta CDR3 rearrangement, sequence reads were collapsed and filtered. For each sample, productive Simpson clonality was calculated by taking the square root of Simpson's diversity index across productive rearrangements. Entries here come from immuneACCESS through TCRdb and include only in-frame sequences with V and J called. Some clones fail to appear in such tables; in the studies checked, an unresolved V gene covers under half of the shortfall, and the cause of the remainder is unknown. Clone size and the V and J calls come from that table; the DNA yielded D and trimming. In this sample the table shows about 120,000 clones, 82% of which occur a single time. The ten largest clones capture around 7.5% of the sample.

Collaborating institutions collected whole blood in K2EDTA tubes following their own protocols. For TCRbeta analysis, collaborator samples were shipped as frozen whole blood, as isolated PBMCs, or as DNA extracted from either sample type. Inclusive of the bounding cysteine and phenylalanine, the CDR3 is 15 residues long. Only CDR3 DNA is held: 45 bases, read in frame from base 1. CDR1 and CDR2 are drawn from the germline V gene: SGDLS, YYNGEE. V is pared back by 1 base and J by 0 bases, with 9 bases lying between the germline termini. In this chain, TRBV9 is recombined with TRBJ2-3, with the D gene too uncertain to name. The receptor's source is a man aged 65 to 79 with active or convalescent COVID-19. The source material was peripheral blood. The CDR3 is CASSVRQASTDTQYF. The nucleotide sequence is given as TGTGCCAGCAGCGTAAGGCAGGCTAGCACAGATACGCAGTATTTT.